This T cell receptor beta chain is drawn from a study of T cells after yellow fever vaccination. Overall study context: Libraries from low-cell-number fractions were prepared with the SMART-Seq v4 Ultra Low Input RNA kit.

MiXCR, run by TCRdb on the 5' RACE reads, gives a single entry per CDR3 protein. The profile shows 300,000 to 350,000 distinct CDR3 sequences, 3.5% to 5% of them singletons. The V and J ends lost 3 bases and 1 base respectively, with 9 bases between them. This CDR3 is built from 14 residues. The germline V gene encodes CDR1 ENHRY and CDR2 SYGVKD. This rearrangement joins TRBV10-3 to TRBJ1-1; D perhaps matches TRBD1 (6 bases). The source material was PBMCs, sampled 15 days after the yellow fever booster vaccination. The TCR was taken from a man aged 18 to 30 who received the YFV17D yellow fever vaccine. Here the CDR3 reads CAISDRGKNTEAFF. As DNA, the CDR3 is TGTGCCATCAGTGACAGGGGCAAGAACACTGAAGCTTTCTTT.